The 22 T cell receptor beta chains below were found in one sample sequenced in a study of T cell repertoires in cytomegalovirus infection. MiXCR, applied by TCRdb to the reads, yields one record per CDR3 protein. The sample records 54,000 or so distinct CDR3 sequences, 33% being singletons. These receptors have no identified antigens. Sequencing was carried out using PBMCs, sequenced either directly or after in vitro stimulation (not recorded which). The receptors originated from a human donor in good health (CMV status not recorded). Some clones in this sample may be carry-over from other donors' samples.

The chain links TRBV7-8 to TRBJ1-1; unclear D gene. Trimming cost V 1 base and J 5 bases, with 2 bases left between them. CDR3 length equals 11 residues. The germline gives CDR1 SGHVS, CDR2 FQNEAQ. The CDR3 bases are TGTGCCAGCAGCTTAGAGACTGAAGCTTTCTTT. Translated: CASSLETEAFF.

CDR3 bases: TGTGCCAGTAGCCCCACACTATCAGTACATGGCTACACCTTC. Its translation: CASSPTLSVHGYTF. This chain uses TRBV19 with TRBJ1-2; D uncertain. Germline loops: CDR1 LNHDA, CDR2 SQIVND (reference sequence). Trimming took 6 bases from V and 6 from J, leaving 17 bases between them. This CDR3 spans 14 amino acids.

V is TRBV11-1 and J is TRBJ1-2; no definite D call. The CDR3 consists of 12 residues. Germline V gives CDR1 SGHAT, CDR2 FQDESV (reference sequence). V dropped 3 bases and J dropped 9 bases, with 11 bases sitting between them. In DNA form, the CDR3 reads TGTGCCAGCAGCTTCATGGGCGTTAGCTACACCTTC. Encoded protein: CASSFMGVSYTF. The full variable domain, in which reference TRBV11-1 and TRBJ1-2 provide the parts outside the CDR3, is EAEVAQSPRYKITEKSQAVAFWCDPISGHATLYWYRQILGQGPELLVQFQDESVVDDSQLPKDRFSAERLKGVDSTLKIQPAELGDSAMYLCASSFMGVSYTFGSGTRLTVV.

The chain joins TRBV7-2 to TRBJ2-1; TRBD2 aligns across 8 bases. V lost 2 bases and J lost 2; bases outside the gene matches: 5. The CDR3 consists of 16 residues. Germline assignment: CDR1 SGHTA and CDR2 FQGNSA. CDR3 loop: CASSLWSGRAYNEQFF. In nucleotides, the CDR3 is TGTGCCAGCAGCTTATGGTCCGGGAGGGCCTACAATGAGCAGTTCTTC.

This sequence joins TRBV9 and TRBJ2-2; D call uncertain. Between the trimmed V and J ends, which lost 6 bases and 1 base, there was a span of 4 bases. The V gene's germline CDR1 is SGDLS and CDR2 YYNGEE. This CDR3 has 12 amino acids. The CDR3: CASTGNTGELFF. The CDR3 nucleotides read TGTGCCAGCACAGGGAACACCGGGGAGCTGTTTTTT.

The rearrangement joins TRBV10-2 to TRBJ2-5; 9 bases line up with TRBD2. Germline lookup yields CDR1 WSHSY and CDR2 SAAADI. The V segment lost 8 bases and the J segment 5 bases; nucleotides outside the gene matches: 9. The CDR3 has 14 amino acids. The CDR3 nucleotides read TGCGCCAGCGGTCTGCGGGGGGGCCGTGAGACCCAGTACTTC. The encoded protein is CASGLRGGRETQYF.

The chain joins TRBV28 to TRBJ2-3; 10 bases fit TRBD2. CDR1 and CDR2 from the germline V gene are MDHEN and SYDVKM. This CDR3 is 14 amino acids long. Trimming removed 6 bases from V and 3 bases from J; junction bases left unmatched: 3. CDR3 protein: CASRLAGETDTQYF. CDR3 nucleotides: TGTGCCAGCAGGCTAGCGGGGGAAACAGATACGCAGTATTTT.

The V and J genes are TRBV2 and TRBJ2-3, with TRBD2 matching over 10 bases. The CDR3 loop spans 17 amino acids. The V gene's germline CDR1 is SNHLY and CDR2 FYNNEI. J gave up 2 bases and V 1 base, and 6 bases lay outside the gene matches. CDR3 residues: CASSEGASGGLTDTQYF. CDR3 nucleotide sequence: TGTGCCAGCAGTGAAGGAGCTAGCGGGGGTCTCACAGATACGCAGTATTTT.

The CDR3 coding sequence is TGTGCCAGCAGTGCGAGTGGGGCCAACGTCCTGACTTTC. This translates into CASSASGANVLTF. The rearrangement uses TRBV9 and TRBJ2-6; no reliable D call. The CDR3 has 13 amino acids. Germline-derived CDR1 and CDR2 are SGDLS and YYNGEE. Trimming removed 5 bases at V and 3 bases at J, with 6 bases between.

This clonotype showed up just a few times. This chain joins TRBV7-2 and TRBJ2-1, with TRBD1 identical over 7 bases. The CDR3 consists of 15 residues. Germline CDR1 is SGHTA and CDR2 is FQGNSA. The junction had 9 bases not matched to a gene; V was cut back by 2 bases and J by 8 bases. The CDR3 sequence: CASSLRGPGVHEQFF. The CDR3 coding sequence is TGTGCCAGCAGCTTAAGGGGGCCCGGGGTCCATGAGCAGTTCTTC.

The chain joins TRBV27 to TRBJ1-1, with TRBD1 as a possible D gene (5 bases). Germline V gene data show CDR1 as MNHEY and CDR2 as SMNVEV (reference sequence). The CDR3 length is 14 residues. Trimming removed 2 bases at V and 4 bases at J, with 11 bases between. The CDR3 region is CASSLRGEGTEAFF. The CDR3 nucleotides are TGTGCCAGCAGTTTACGGGGGGAAGGCACTGAAGCTTTCTTT.

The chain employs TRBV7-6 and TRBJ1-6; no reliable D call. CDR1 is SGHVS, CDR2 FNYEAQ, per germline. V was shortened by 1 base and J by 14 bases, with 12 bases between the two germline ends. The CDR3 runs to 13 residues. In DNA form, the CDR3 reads TGTGCCAGCAGCTTAGTCCGAAACCTATCCCTCCACTTT. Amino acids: CASSLVRNLSLHF. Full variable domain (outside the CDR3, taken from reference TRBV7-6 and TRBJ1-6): GAGVSQSPRYKVTKRGQDVALRCDPISGHVSLYWYRQALGQGPEFLTYFNYEAQQDKSGLPNDRFSAERPEGSISTLTIQRTEQRDSAMYRCASSLVRNLSLHFGNGTRLTVT.

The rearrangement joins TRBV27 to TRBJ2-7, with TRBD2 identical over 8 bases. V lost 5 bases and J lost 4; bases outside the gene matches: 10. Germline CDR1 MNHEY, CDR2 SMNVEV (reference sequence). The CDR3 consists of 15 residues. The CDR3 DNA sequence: TGTGCCAGCAGTGGCGTCAGCGGGAGAATTTACGAGCAGTACTTC. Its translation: CASSGVSGRIYEQYF.

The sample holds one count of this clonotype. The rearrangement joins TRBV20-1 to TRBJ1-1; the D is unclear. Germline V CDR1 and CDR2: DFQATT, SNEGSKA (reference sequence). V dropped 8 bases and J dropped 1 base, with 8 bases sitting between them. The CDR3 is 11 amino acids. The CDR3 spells CSLQRNTEAFF. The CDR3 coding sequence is TGCAGTTTACAAAGGAACACTGAAGCTTTCTTT.

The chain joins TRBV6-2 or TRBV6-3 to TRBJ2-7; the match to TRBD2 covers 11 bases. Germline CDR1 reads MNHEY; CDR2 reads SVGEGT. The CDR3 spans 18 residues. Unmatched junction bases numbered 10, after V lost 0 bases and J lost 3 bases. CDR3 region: CASSYSPTSGSFLYEQYF. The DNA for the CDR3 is TGTGCCAGCAGTTACTCGCCAACTAGCGGGAGTTTCCTCTACGAGCAGTACTTC.

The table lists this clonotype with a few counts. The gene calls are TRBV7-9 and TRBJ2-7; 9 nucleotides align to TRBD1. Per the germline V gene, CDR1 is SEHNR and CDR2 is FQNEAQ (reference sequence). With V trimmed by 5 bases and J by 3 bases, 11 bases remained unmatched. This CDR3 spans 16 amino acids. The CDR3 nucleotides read TGTGCCAGCAGCAAAATTGCCGGGACAGGGAACTACGAGCAGTACTTC. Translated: CASSKIAGTGNYEQYF.

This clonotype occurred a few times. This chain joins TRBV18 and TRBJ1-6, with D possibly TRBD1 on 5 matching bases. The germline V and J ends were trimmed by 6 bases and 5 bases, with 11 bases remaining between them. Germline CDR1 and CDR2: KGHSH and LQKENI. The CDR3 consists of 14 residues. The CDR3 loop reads CASSRDLDNSPLHF. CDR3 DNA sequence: TGTGCCAGCTCTCGGGACCTAGATAATTCACCCCTCCACTTT.

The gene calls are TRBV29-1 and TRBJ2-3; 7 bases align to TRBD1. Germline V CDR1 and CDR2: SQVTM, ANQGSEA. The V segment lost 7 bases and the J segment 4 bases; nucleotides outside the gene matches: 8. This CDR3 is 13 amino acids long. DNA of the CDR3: TGCAGCGGAAGACAGGGCGGACCAGATACGCAGTATTTT. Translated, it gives CSGRQGGPDTQYF.

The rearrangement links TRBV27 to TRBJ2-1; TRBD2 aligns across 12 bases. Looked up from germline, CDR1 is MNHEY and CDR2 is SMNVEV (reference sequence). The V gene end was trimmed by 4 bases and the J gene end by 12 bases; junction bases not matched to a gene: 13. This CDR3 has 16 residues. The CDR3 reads CASSYQSSGRVMRQFF. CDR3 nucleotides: TGTGCCAGCAGTTACCAGTCTAGCGGGAGGGTTATGAGGCAGTTCTTC.

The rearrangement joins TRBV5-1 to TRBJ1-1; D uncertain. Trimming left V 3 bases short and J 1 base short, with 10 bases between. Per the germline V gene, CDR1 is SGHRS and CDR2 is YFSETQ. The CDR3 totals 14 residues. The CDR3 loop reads CASSSSLGNTEAFF. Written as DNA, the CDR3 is TGCGCCAGCAGCTCCTCCCTAGGGAACACTGAAGCTTTCTTT.

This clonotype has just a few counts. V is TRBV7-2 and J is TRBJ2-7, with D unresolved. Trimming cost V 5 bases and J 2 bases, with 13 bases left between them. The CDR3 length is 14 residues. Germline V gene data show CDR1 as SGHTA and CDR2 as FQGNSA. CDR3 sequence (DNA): TGTGCCAGCAGCGGTCATAGGGCCCCCTACGAGCAGTACTTC. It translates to CASSGHRAPYEQYF. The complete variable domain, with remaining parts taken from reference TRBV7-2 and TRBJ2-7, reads GAGVSQSPSNKVTEKGKDVELRCDPISGHTALYWYRQSLGQGLEFLIYFQGNSAPDKSGLPSDRFSAERTGGSVSTLTIQRTQQEDSAVYLCASSGHRAPYEQYFGPGTRLTVT.

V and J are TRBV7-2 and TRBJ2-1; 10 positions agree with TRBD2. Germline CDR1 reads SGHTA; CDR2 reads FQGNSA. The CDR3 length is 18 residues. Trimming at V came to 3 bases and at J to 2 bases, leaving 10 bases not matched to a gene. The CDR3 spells CASSFFHRTSGAYNEQFF. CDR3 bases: TGTGCCAGCAGCTTTTTTCATCGGACTAGCGGTGCCTACAATGAGCAGTTCTTC.